The 14 T cell receptor beta chains listed next were all sequenced from one sample in a study of cytomegalovirus exposure and HLA in healthy donors. Researchers ran the PCR with 60 Vbeta and 13 Jbeta primers. Profiled with immunoSEQ multiplex PCR; TCRdb holds only in-frame clones, not every one. This table has about 120,000 clones, almost 85% appearing once. The sequencing sample was made of PBMCs. The source of these receptors is a woman aged 18-29 years in good health and CMV-seronegative.

The chain has TRBV7-6 and TRBJ2-3, with 7 bases identical to TRBD1. Germline CDR1 and CDR2: SGHVS and FNYEAQ. CDR3 size: 15 residues. Trimming at V came to 5 bases and at J to 1 base, leaving 6 bases not matched to a gene. CDR3 sequence reads: CASSPRQGGTDTQYF. The CDR3 bases are TGTGCCAGCAGCCCTCGACAGGGAGGCACAGATACGCAGTATTTT.

On this clone: Other DNA sequences in the same sample also yield this CDR3. The rearrangement joins TRBV11-2 to TRBJ2-7; 8 bases match TRBD1. The V gene end was trimmed by 5 bases and the J gene end by 6 bases; junction bases not matched to a gene: 9. The CDR3 has 14 residues. The germline gives CDR1 SGHAT, CDR2 FQNNGV. The CDR3: CASSPRQGPSEQYF. CDR3 nucleotides: TGTGCCAGCAGCCCCAGACAGGGGCCTAGCGAGCAGTACTTC.

The chain employs TRBV7-2 and TRBJ2-7; the D gene is possibly TRBD2 (6 bases). CDR1 SGHTA and CDR2 FQGNSA come from the germline V gene. V dropped 1 base and J dropped 4 bases, with 17 bases sitting between them. The CDR3 extends over 16 amino acids. This CDR3 reads CASSLDSAGRSYEQYF. The CDR3 DNA reads as TGTGCCAGCAGCTTAGACTCGGCGGGGCGGTCTTACGAGCAGTACTTC. The complete variable domain, with remaining parts taken from reference TRBV7-2 and TRBJ2-7, reads GAGVSQSPSNKVTEKGKDVELRCDPISGHTALYWYRQSLGQGLEFLIYFQGNSAPDKSGLPSDRFSAERTGGSVSTLTIQRTQQEDSAVYLCASSLDSAGRSYEQYFGPGTRLTVT.

The chain recombines TRBV11-2 with TRBJ2-7; D remains ambiguous. Trimming removed 3 bases at V and 6 bases at J, with 9 bases between. CDR1 and CDR2 (germline): SGHAT, FQNNGV. The CDR3 is made up of 12 amino acids. The CDR3, as DNA: TGTGCCAGCAGCTTGATTGTTAGCGAGCAGTACTTC. Translated, it gives CASSLIVSEQYF.

CDR3 loop: CASSLGGGTEAFF. DNA for the CDR3: TGTGCCAGCAGTCTTGGGGGAGGGACTGAAGCTTTCTTT. This chain joins TRBV27 and TRBJ1-1; TRBD1 might be the D (5 bases). This CDR3 region has 13 residues. V lost 5 bases and J 5 bases, leaving 12 bases between the germline ends. CDR1 is MNHEY and CDR2 is SMNVEV in the germline V gene (reference sequence).

This clone was observed a handful of times. This chain connects TRBV6-5 to TRBJ2-7; D uncertain. This CDR3 is 15 amino acids long. Looked up from germline, CDR1 is MNHEY and CDR2 is SVGAGI. The V gene lost 1 base and the J gene lost 2 bases, with 12 bases spanning the gap. The CDR3 sequence is CASSYYNSGAYEQYF. CDR3 nucleotides: TGTGCCAGCAGTTACTATAATTCAGGCGCCTACGAGCAGTACTTC.

The genes are TRBV25-1 and TRBJ1-1; TRBD1 might be the D (5 bases). Germline CDR1 reads MGHDK; CDR2 reads SYGVNS. Trimming took 5 bases from V and 5 from J, leaving 15 bases between them. CDR3 length equals 14 residues. As DNA, the CDR3 is TGTGCCAGCAGTACCCACACAGGTTGGACTGAAGCTTTCTTT. Its translation: CASSTHTGWTEAFF.

This clone was detected only once. The gene calls are TRBV4-1 and TRBJ1-2, with D maybe TRBD1 (6 bases). Germline CDR1 and CDR2: MGHRA and YSYEKL. V lost 5 bases and J 2 bases, leaving 18 bases between the germline ends. This CDR3 is 16 amino acids long. CDR3 sequence (DNA): TGCGCCAGCAGCTATCAGTCAGGGGTGGCGAACTATGGCTACACCTTC. Its protein is CASSYQSGVANYGYTF.

V gene TRBV10-3 combines with J gene TRBJ1-1, with 8 nucleotides matching TRBD1. CDR1 is ENHRY and CDR2 is SYGVKD in the germline V gene. The junction had 9 bases not matched to a gene; V was cut back by 3 bases and J by 3 bases. The CDR3 contains 16 residues. Here the CDR3 reads CAISDGRTGGDTEAFF. The CDR3, as DNA: TGTGCCATCAGTGATGGTAGAACAGGGGGGGACACTGAAGCTTTCTTT.

This chain connects TRBV10-2 to TRBJ1-4; D uncertain. CDR3 size: 13 residues. V lost 7 bases to trimming and J lost 5 bases, with 11 bases between them. Germline V gene lookup returns CDR1 WSHSY and CDR2 SAAADI. CDR3 in amino acids: CASTKDTNEKLFF. CDR3 DNA: TGCGCCAGCACGAAAGACACCAATGAAAAACTGTTTTTT.

The rearrangement uses TRBV10-3 and TRBJ1-4; the D gene is possibly TRBD1 (6 bases). V was trimmed by 8 bases and J by 5 bases, leaving 24 bases between them. CDR1 is ENHRY, CDR2 SYGVKD, per germline. The CDR3 is 17 residues long. CDR3 residues: CAISAGAGEGTNEKLFF. The CDR3 DNA reads TGTGCCATCTCCGCAGGGGCAGGGGAAGGTACCAATGAAAAACTGTTTTTT.

Notes on this clone: Other DNA variants within this sample encode the same CDR3. CDR3 region: CASSPGQNYEQYF. CDR3 nucleotide sequence: TGTGCCAGCTCACCGGGACAGAACTACGAGCAGTACTTC. The chain joins TRBV18 to TRBJ2-7, with 7 bases lining up with TRBD1. The CDR3 is 13 residues long. V lost 3 bases, J lost 3 bases, and 2 bases stayed unmatched. The V gene's germline CDR1 is KGHSH and CDR2 LQKENI.

This clone has only a few counts. This chain links TRBV5-5 with TRBJ1-1, with 8 bases lining up with TRBD1. Trimming cost V 4 bases and J 3 bases; bases outside gene matches: 8. This CDR3 is 15 amino acids long. Per the germline V gene, CDR1 is SGHKS and CDR2 is YYEKEE (reference sequence). The CDR3 reads CASSPRGQGDTEAFF. In DNA, the CDR3 is TGTGCCAGCAGCCCCAGGGGGCAAGGGGACACTGAAGCTTTCTTT.

The CDR3 DNA sequence: TGTGCCAGTAGTTCCGGGACTAGCGGGAGGGCCACAGATACGCAGTATTTT. It translates to CASSSGTSGRATDTQYF. The J gene is TRBJ2-3, the V gene TRBV19; TRBD2 matches 16 bases. J lost 2 bases, V lost 5 bases, and 4 bases had no gene match. This CDR3 spans 17 amino acids. The germline gives CDR1 LNHDA, CDR2 SQIVND (reference sequence).